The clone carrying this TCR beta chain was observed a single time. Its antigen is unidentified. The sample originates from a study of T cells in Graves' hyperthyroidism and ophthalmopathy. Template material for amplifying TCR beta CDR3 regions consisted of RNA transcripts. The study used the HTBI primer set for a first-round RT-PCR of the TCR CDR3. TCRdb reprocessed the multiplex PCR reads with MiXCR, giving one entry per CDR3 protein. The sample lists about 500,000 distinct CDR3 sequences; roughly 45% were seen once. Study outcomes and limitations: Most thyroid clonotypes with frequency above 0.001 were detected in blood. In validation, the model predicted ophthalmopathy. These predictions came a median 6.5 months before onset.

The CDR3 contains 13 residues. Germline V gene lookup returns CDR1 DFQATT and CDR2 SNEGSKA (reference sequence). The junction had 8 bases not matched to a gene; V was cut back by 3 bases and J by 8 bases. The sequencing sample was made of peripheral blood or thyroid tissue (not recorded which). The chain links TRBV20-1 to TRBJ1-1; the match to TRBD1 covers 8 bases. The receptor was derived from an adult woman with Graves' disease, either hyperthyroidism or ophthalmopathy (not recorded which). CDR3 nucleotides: TGCAGTGCTAGCCCGACAGGGGAAAGAGAAGCTTTCTTT. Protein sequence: CSASPTGEREAFF.